Listed here are 13 T cell receptor beta chains from one sample, sequenced in a study of blood T cells in healthy people across ages. Primed by a sample-barcoded 5' primer and a J-beta primer mix, a second PCR proceeded for roughly 7 to 12 cycles. TCRdb analysed the 5' RACE reads with MiXCR anew, one entry per CDR3 protein. Of hundreds of thousands of distinct CDR3 sequences in the sample, about 47% are singletons; the top ten hold 15% to 20%. Sequenced material: blood. Source of these receptors: a man at least 80 years old in good health.

This clonotype was recorded a few times. The rearrangement joins TRBV7-9 to TRBJ2-5; D unclear. Germline values: CDR1 SEHNR, CDR2 FQNEAQ (reference sequence). The CDR3 spans 14 residues. The V end was cut by 2 bases, the J end by 0 bases, with 7 bases between. The CDR3: CASSLRANQETQYF. In DNA, the CDR3 is TGTGCCAGCAGCTTAAGGGCTAACCAAGAGACCCAGTACTTC.

This sequence joins TRBV20-1 and TRBJ1-5; the D gene is possibly TRBD1 (5 bases). Germline CDR1 DFQATT, CDR2 SNEGSKA (reference sequence). The CDR3 runs to 14 residues. Trimming cost V 2 bases and J 7 bases, with 15 bases left between them. For the CDR3, the DNA is TGCAGTGCTAGAACTCCCGGGGGTCGCCAGCCCCAGCATTTT. Translation: CSARTPGGRQPQHF.

The chain has TRBV5-4 and TRBJ2-3; no reliable D call. V lost 0 bases, J lost 0 bases, and 8 bases lay in between. This CDR3 is built from 15 residues. The germline V gene encodes CDR1 SGHNT and CDR2 YYREEE (reference sequence). CDR3 DNA sequence: TGTGCCAGCAGCTTGGCCACAGCCAGCACAGATACGCAGTATTTT. This sequence encodes CASSLATASTDTQYF. Drawing the rest from reference TRBV5-4 and TRBJ2-3, the complete variable domain is ETGVTQSPTHLIKTRGQQVTLRCSSQSGHNTVSWYQQALGQGPQFIFQYYREEENGRGNFPPRFSGLQFPNYSSELNVNALELDDSALYLCASSLATASTDTQYFGPGTRLTVL.

About this clonotype: A read error may explain this, as a much larger clone is one base away. The chain combines TRBV12-3 or TRBV12-4 with TRBJ2-5; either TRBD1 or TRBD2 may fit D (5 bases each). The CDR3 spans 14 residues. Trimming pared 6 bases from V and 11 bases from J, leaving 22 bases between. CDR3 sequence (DNA): TGTGCCAGCAGCAACGGGGCCCCCTACAAAGAGCAGTACTTC. Its translation: CASSNGAPYKEQYF.

The chain uses TRBV11-3 and TRBJ2-1; no clear D gene. Germline V gene lookup returns CDR1 SGHNT and CDR2 YENEEA. CDR3 length: 14 residues. Trimming took 5 bases from V and 9 from J, leaving 17 bases between them. The CDR3 protein is CASSPRAVLSEQFF. CDR3 bases: TGTGCCAGCAGCCCCCGTGCGGTCCTCAGTGAGCAGTTCTTC.

The chain recombines TRBV6-6 with TRBJ2-5, with 7 bases fitting TRBD1. With 5 bases clipped from V and 1 base from J, the junction kept 4 bases outside the gene matches. The CDR3 sequence is 14 residues long. Germline CDR1 is MNHNY and CDR2 is SVGAGI (reference sequence). DNA for the CDR3: TGTGCCAGCAGTAACAGGGGAAGCCAAGAGACCCAGTACTTC. Its translation is CASSNRGSQETQYF.

The gene calls are TRBV6-2 or TRBV6-3 and TRBJ2-1; TRBD2 is a possible D gene (6 bases). The V end was cut by 0 bases, the J end by 15 bases, with 12 bases between. Germline V gene sequence: CDR1 MNHEY, CDR2 SVGEGT. There are 12 residues in the CDR3. DNA for the CDR3: TGTGCCAGCAGTTACTCGGAGGGTAGGGTGTTCTTC. Protein product: CASSYSEGRVFF.

The chain joins TRBV20-1 to TRBJ2-5, with a weak D call TRBD2 (5 bases). Germline V gene lookup returns CDR1 DFQATT and CDR2 SNEGSKA (reference sequence). This CDR3 region has 11 residues. Trimming removed 8 bases from V and 5 bases from J, with 12 bases in between. The CDR3 region has the DNA TGCAGTTTCAGGCGGAGGGAGACCCAGTACTTC. Its translation is CSFRRRETQYF.

The chain uses TRBV2 and TRBJ2-7, with TRBD2 matching over 10 bases. Germline CDR1 is SNHLY and CDR2 is FYNNEI. V gave up 6 bases and J gave up 4 bases; unmatched junction bases: 12. The CDR3 loop spans 16 amino acids. CDR3 nucleotide sequence: TGTGCCAGCAGCCCCGAGGGAGCGGGGGGGCGTTACGAGCAGTACTTC. Amino acid sequence: CASSPEGAGGRYEQYF.

There are a few counts of this clonotype. This chain connects TRBV7-2 to TRBJ2-1; possibly TRBD2 for D (5 bases). V lost 6 bases to trimming and J lost 4 bases, with 19 bases between them. The CDR3 has 16 residues. Germline values: CDR1 SGHTA, CDR2 FQGNSA. CDR3 in DNA: TGTGCCAGCAGTCCCGGTGGGCTAGCAGCTTACAATGAGCAGTTCTTC. Its protein product is CASSPGGLAAYNEQFF.

This clonotype was counted many times. The chain combines TRBV2 with TRBJ1-1; the D is unclear. The CDR3 is 13 amino acids. V was trimmed by 6 bases and J by 0 bases, leaving 8 bases between them. Germline V CDR1 and CDR2: SNHLY, FYNNEI. CDR3 sequence reads: CASRVTMNTEAFF. The CDR3 DNA follows: TGTGCCAGCAGGGTTACTATGAACACTGAAGCTTTCTTT. The entire variable domain, with the rest obtained from reference TRBV2 and TRBJ1-1, is as follows: EPEVTQTPSHQVTQMGQEVILRCVPISNHLYFYWYRQILGQKVEFLVSFYNNEISEKSEIFDDQFSVERPDGSNFTLKIRSTKLEDSAMYFCASRVTMNTEAFFGQGTRLTVV.

This clonotype was seen more than once but under ten times. The J gene is TRBJ2-5, the V gene TRBV24-1, with 8 bases aligning to TRBD1. Germline V gene lookup returns CDR1 KGHDR and CDR2 SFDVKD. With V trimmed by 4 bases and J by 1 base, 1 base remained unmatched. The CDR3 is 14 residues long. In DNA form, the CDR3 reads TGTGCCACCAGTGAACAGGGGGGCCAAGAGACCCAGTACTTC. It specifies CATSEQGGQETQYF.

This clonotype turned up a few times. The chain carries TRBV3-1 and TRBJ2-4; TRBD1 agrees at 7 bases. Near its end, the DNA agrees better with TRBJ2-7, so the J call may be wrong. Germline assignment: CDR1 LGHDT and CDR2 YNNKEL (reference sequence). The CDR3 is made up of 17 amino acids. Here the CDR3 reads CASSQYDRAPLRLEQYF. CDR3 coding DNA: TGTGCCAGCAGCCAATACGACAGGGCTCCTCTGCGTCTCGAGCAGTACTTC.